This is a list of T cell receptor beta chains from one sample in a study of blood T cell repertoires in COVID-19. Sequencing was performed with immunoSEQ multiplex PCR; in TCRdb, only in-frame clones are kept and a portion is missing. The sample contains approximately 230,000 clones, roughly 88% of which appear only once. Material for sequencing was PBMCs or T cells enriched from blood (not recorded which). The receptor set was obtained from a woman aged 45-65 years with acute COVID-19. The CDR3 runs from the conserved cysteine through the conserved F or W. A D gene is named only where the DNA matches it firmly. The size entry is marked missing in some rows and otherwise reads once, few, many or a size class.

cdr3_nt: TGTGCCAGCAGTTGGGGGCGCGAGCAGTACTTC
cdr3_aa: CASSWGREQYF
clone_size: NA
v_call: TRBV6-5
d_call: NA
j_call: TRBJ2-7

cdr3_nt: TGTGCCAGCAGTTTGGGAGGGCGGGGGAAACTGTTTTTT
cdr3_aa: CASSLGGRGKLFF
clone_size: few
v_call: TRBV27
d_call: NA
j_call: TRBJ1-4

cdr3_nt: TGTGCCAGCTCACCATCCACAGGGGGCATATATCAGCCCCAGCATTTT
cdr3_aa: CASSPSTGGIYQPQHF
clone_size: NA
v_call: TRBV18
d_call: TRBD1
j_call: TRBJ1-5

cdr3_nt: TGTGCCAGCAGCCCTGGCAGGGGGCTGGTCTACGAGCAGTACTTC
cdr3_aa: CASSPGRGLVYEQYF
clone_size: NA
v_call: TRBV9
d_call: TRBD1
j_call: TRBJ2-7

cdr3_nt: TGTGCCAGAAGCGCCAGGGGACGTGGCACAGATACGCAGTATTTT
cdr3_aa: CARSARGRGTDTQYF
clone_size: NA
v_call: TRBV5-3
d_call: NA
j_call: TRBJ2-3

cdr3_nt: TGTGCCAGCAGGGGGGACTTGAACACCGGGGAGCTGTTTTTT
cdr3_aa: CASRGDLNTGELFF
clone_size: NA
v_call: TRBV2
d_call: NA
j_call: TRBJ2-2

cdr3_nt: TGTGCCAGCAGAAACTTAGCGGGAGGCCCCTACGAGCAGTACTTC
cdr3_aa: CASRNLAGGPYEQYF
clone_size: NA
v_call: TRBV28
d_call: TRBD2
j_call: TRBJ2-7

cdr3_nt: TGTGCCAGCAGCTTACCAGCGGGAGTGCAAGAGACCCAGTACTTC
cdr3_aa: CASSLPAGVQETQYF
clone_size: NA
v_call: TRBV7-9
d_call: TRBD2
j_call: TRBJ2-5

cdr3_nt: TGTGCCAGCAGCCAACCAACTGGTGAGCAGTTCTTC
cdr3_aa: CASSQPTGEQFF
clone_size: few
v_call: TRBV28
d_call: NA
j_call: TRBJ2-1

cdr3_nt: TGTGCCATCGCTGCACAGGGGGCCGACGAGCAGTACTTC
cdr3_aa: CAIAAQGADEQYF
clone_size: NA
v_call: TRBV10-3
d_call: TRBD1
j_call: TRBJ2-7

cdr3_nt: TGCGCCAGCAGCCAAGAAACGGGCCCGGGGTCAGCCTACGAGCAGTACTTC
cdr3_aa: CASSQETGPGSAYEQYF
clone_size: NA
v_call: TRBV4-1
d_call: NA
j_call: TRBJ2-7

cdr3_nt: TGTGCCAGTAGTCCTGGGGGACTTTCCACAGATACGCAGTATTTT
cdr3_aa: CASSPGGLSTDTQYF
clone_size: NA
v_call: TRBV19
d_call: NA
j_call: TRBJ2-3

cdr3_nt: TGTGCCAGCAGCCCGTGGGGACTAGCGGGAGGAACCGGGGAGCTGTTTTTT
cdr3_aa: CASSPWGLAGGTGELFF
clone_size: NA
v_call: TRBV9
d_call: TRBD2
j_call: TRBJ2-2

cdr3_nt: TGTGCCAGCAGTTTTCGCGGGGGAACCTACGAGCAGTACTTC
cdr3_aa: CASSFRGGTYEQYF
clone_size: NA
v_call: TRBV27
d_call: TRBD2
j_call: TRBJ2-7

cdr3_nt: TGTGCCAGCAGCCAGGACAGGAGGGATACGCAGTATTTT
cdr3_aa: CASSQDRRDTQYF
clone_size: NA
v_call: TRBV5-5
d_call: TRBD1
j_call: TRBJ2-3

cdr3_nt: TGTGCCAGCAGGGGGGAGGCTACTGAAGCTTTCTTT
cdr3_aa: CASRGEATEAFF
clone_size: NA
v_call: TRBV2
d_call: NA
j_call: TRBJ1-1

cdr3_nt: TGTGCCAGCAGCCCTCGGGACAGGGGTGGAACTAATGAAAAACTGTTTTTT
cdr3_aa: CASSPRDRGGTNEKLFF
clone_size: NA
v_call: TRBV7-9
d_call: TRBD1
j_call: TRBJ1-4

cdr3_nt: TGTGCCAGCAGCTTAGCTGCCACAGGGCAAGCTTTCTTT
cdr3_aa: CASSLAATGQAFF
clone_size: NA
v_call: TRBV7-2
d_call: NA
j_call: TRBJ1-1

cdr3_nt: TGTGCCAGCAGTTACTTCGAGACAGAAGCCTACGAGCAGTACTTC
cdr3_aa: CASSYFETEAYEQYF
clone_size: NA
v_call: TRBV6-5
d_call: NA
j_call: TRBJ2-7